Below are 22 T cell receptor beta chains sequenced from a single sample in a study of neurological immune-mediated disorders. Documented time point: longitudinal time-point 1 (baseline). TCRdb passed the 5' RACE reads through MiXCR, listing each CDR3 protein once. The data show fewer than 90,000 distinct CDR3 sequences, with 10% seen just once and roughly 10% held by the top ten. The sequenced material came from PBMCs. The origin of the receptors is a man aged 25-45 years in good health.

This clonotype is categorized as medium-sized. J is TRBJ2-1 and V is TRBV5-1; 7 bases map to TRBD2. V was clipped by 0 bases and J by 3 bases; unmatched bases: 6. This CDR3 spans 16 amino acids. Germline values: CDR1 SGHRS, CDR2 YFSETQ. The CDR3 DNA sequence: TGCGCCAGCAGCTTGGCGGTTGCGGGAGTCTACAATGAGCAGTTCTTC. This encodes CASSLAVAGVYNEQFF.

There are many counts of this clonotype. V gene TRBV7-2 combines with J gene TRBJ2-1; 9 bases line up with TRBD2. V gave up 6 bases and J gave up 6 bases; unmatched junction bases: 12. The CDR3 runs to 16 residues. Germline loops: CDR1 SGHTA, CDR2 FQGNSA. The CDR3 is CASRELAGVGGNEQFF. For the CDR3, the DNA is TGTGCCAGCAGAGAGTTAGCGGGAGTAGGAGGCAATGAGCAGTTCTTC.

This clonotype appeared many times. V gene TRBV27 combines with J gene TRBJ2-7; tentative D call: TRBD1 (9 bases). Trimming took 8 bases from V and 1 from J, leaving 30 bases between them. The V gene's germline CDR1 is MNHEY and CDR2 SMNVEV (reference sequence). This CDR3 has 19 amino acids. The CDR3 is CASRGGGQGLWGRSYEQYF. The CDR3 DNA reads TGTGCCAGCCGGGGGGGGGGACAGGGCCTTTGGGGGAGATCCTACGAGCAGTACTTC.

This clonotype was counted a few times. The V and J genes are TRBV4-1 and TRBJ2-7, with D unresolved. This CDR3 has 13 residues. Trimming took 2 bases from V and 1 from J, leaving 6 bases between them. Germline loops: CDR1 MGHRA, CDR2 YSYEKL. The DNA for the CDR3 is TGCGCCAGCAGCCAACAAAGATCCTACGAGCAGTACTTC. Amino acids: CASSQQRSYEQYF.

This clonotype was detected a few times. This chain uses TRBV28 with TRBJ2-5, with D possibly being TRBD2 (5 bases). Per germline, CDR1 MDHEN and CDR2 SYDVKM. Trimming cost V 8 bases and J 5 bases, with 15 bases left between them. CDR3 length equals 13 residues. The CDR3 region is CASGLGGRETQYF. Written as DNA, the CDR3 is TGTGCCAGCGGGCTAGGAGGCAGGGAGACCCAGTACTTC.

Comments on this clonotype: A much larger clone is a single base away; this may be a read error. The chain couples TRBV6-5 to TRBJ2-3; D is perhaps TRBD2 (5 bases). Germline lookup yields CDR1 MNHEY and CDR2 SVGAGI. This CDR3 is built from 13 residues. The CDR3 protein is CASSTPYRDTKYF. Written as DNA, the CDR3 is TGTGCCAGCAGTACCCCTTACCGGGATACGAAGTATTTT.

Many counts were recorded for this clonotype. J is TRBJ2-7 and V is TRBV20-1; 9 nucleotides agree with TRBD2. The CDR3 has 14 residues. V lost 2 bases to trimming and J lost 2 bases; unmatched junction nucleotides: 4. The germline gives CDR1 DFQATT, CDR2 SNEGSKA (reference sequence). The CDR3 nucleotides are TGCAGTGCTAGACTAGCGGGGCGCACCTACGAGCAGTACTTC. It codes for CSARLAGRTYEQYF.

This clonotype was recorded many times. The CDR3 DNA reads as TGTGCCAGCAGCTTAGGAGGGAGGACCAACGAGCAGTACTTC. Its protein product is CASSLGGRTNEQYF. The chain couples TRBV7-8 to TRBJ2-7; weak D call: TRBD2 (6 bases). The CDR3 runs to 14 residues. Trimming removed 1 base at V and 5 bases at J, with 12 bases between. Germline CDR1 reads SGHVS; CDR2 reads FQNEAQ. The full variable domain, in which reference TRBV7-8 and TRBJ2-7 provide the parts outside the CDR3, is GAGVSQSPRYKVAKRGQDVALRCDPISGHVSLFWYQQALGQGPEFLTYFQNEAQLDKSGLPSDRFFAERPEGSVSTLKIQRTQQEDSAVYLCASSLGGRTNEQYFGPGTRLTVT.

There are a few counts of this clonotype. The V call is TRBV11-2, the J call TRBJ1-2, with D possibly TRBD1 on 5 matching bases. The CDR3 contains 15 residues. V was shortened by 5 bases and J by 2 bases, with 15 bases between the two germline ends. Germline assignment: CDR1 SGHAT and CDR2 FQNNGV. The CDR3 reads CASSRSPGGNYGYTF. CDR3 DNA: TGTGCCAGCAGCCGGTCCCCGGGGGGGAACTATGGCTACACCTTC.

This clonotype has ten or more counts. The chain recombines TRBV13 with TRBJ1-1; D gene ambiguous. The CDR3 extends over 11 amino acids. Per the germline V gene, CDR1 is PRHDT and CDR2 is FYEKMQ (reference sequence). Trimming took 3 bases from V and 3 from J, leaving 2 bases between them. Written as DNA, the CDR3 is TGTGCCAGCAGCTTGCACACTGAAGCTTTCTTT. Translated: CASSLHTEAFF.

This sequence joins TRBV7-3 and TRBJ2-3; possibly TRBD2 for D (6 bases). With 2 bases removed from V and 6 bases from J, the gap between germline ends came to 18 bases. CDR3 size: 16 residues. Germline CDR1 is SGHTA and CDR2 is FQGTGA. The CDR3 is CASSLGGPGRIDTQYF. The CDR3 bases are TGTGCCAGCAGCTTAGGAGGTCCGGGGAGGATTGATACGCAGTATTTT.

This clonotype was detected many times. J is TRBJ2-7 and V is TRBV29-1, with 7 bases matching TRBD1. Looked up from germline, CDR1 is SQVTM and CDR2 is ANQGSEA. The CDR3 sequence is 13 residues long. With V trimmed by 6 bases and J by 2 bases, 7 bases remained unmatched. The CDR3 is CSVRTGQTYEQYF. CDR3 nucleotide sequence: TGCAGCGTGAGGACAGGCCAAACCTACGAGCAGTACTTC.

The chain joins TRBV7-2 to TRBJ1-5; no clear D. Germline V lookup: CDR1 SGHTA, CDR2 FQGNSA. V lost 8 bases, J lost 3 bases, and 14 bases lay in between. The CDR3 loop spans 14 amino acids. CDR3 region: CASRPPGDNQPQHF. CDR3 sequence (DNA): TGTGCCAGCCGCCCTCCGGGAGACAATCAGCCCCAGCATTTT.

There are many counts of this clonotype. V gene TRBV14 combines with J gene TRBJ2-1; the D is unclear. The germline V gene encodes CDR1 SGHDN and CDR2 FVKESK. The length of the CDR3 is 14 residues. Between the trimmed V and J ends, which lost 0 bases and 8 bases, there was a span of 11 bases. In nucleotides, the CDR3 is TGTGCCAGCAGCCAAGACCTAGTTTTGCATGAGCAGTTCTTC. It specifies CASSQDLVLHEQFF.

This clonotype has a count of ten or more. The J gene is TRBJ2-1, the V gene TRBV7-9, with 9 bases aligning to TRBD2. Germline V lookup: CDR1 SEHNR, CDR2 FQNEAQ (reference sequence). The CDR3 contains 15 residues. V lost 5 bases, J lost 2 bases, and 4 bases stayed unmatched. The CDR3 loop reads CASSNQRGAYNEQFF. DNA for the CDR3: TGTGCCAGCAGCAATCAGCGGGGGGCCTACAATGAGCAGTTCTTC.

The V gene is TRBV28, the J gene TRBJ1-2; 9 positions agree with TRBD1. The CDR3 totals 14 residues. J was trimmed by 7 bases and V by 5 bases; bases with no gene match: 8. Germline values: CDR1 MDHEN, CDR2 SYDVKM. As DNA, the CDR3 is TGTGCCAGCAGTCTCATTCGACAGGGGGGTGGCTACACCTTC. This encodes CASSLIRQGGGYTF.

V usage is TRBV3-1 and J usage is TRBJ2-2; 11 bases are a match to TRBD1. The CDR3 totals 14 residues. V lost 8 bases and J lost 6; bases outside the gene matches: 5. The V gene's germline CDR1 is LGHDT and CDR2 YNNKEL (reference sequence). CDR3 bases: TGTGCCAGCTCGGACAGGGGGCCAGCCGGGGAGCTGTTTTTT. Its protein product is CASSDRGPAGELFF.

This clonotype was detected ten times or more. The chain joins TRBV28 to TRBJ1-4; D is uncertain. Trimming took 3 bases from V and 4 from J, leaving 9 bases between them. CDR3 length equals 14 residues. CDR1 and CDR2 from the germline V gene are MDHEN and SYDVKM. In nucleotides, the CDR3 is TGTGCCAGCAGTTTGTCGTCATTTAATGAAAAACTGTTTTTT. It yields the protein CASSLSSFNEKLFF. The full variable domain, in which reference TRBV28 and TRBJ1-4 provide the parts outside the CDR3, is DVKVTQSSRYLVKRTGEKVFLECVQDMDHENMFWYRQDPGLGLRLIYFSYDVKMKEKGDIPEGYSVSREKKERFSLILESASTNQTSMYLCASSLSSFNEKLFFGSGTQLSVL.

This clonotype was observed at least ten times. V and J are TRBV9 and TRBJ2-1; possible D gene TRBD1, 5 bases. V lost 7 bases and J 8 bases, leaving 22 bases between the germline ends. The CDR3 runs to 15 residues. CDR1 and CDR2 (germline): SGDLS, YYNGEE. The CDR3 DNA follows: TGTGCCAGCTCCCGTAGTGTAGCCTGGGGCGATGAGCAGTTCTTC. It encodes CASSRSVAWGDEQFF.

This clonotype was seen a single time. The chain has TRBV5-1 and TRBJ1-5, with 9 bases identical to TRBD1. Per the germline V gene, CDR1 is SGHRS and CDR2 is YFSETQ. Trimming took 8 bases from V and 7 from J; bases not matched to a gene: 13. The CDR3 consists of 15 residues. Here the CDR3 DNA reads TGCGCCAGTAAACCGGGACAGGGTCAAGGACAGCCCCAGCATTTT. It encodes CASKPGQGQGQPQHF.

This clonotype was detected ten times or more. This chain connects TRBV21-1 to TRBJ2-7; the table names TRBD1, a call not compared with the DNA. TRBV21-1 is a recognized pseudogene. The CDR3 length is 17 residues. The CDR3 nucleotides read TGTGCCAGCAGCTGGGCAGCACCGGGACAGGGAATTTACGAGCAGTACTTC. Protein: CASSWAAPGQGIYEQYF.

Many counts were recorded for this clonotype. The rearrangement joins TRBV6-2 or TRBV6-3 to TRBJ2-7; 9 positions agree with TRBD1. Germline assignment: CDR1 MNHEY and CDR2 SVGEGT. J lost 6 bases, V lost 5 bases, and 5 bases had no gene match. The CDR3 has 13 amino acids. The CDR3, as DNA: TGTGCCAGCAGTCGCGTACAGGGGGCCGAGCAGTACTTC. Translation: CASSRVQGAEQYF.